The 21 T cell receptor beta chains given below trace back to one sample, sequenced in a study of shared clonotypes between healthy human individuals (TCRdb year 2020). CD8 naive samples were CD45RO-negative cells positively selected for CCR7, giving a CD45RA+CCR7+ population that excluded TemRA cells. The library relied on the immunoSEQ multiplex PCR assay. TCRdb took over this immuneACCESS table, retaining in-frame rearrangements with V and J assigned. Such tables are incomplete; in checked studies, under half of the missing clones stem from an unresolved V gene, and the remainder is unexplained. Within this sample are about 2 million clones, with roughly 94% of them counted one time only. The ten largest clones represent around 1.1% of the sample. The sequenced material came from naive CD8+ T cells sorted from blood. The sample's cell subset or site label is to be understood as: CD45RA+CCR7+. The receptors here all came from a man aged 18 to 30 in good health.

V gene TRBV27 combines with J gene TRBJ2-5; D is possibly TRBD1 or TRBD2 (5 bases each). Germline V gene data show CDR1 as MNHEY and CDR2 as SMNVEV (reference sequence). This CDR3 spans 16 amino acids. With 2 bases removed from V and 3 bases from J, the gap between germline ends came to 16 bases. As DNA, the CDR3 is TGTGCCAGCAGTTTAGAGGTTGGGACCTCAAAAGAGACCCAGTACTTC. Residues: CASSLEVGTSKETQYF.

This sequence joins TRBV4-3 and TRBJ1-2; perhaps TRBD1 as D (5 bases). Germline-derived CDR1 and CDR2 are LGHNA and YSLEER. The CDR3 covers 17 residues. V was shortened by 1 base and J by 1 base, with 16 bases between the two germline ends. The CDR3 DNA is TGCGCCAGCAGCCAAGCGCCAGGGACCCTAGTTAACTATGGCTACACCTTC. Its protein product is CASSQAPGTLVNYGYTF.

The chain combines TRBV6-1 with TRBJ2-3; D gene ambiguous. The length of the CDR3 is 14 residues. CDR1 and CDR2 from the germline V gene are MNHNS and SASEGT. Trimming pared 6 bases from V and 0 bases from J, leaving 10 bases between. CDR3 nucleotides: TGTGCCAGCAGACAGTTCCCTAGCACAGATACGCAGTATTTT. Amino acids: CASRQFPSTDTQYF.

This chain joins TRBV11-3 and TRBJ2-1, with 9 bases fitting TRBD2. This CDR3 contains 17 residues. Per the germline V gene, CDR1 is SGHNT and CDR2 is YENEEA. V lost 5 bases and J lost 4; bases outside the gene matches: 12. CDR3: CASSARPRAGGYNEQFF. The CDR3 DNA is TGTGCCAGCAGCGCCCGCCCTCGAGCGGGAGGATACAATGAGCAGTTCTTC.

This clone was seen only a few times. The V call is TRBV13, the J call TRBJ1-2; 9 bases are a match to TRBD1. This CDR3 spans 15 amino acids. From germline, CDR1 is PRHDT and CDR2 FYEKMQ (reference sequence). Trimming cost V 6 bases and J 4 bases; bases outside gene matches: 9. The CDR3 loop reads CASREWDRETYGYTF. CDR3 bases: TGTGCCAGCAGGGAGTGGGACAGGGAGACCTATGGCTACACCTTC.

CDR3 coding DNA: TGTGCCAGCAGTGAATGGCGGGGTCTGGACGGTGAGCAGTTCTTC. Encoded protein: CASSEWRGLDGEQFF. V is TRBV6-1 and J is TRBJ2-1, with a possible D match to TRBD2 (6 bases). Germline V gene lookup returns CDR1 MNHNS and CDR2 SASEGT. The CDR3 has 15 amino acids. V lost 2 bases, J lost 9 bases, and 17 bases lay in between.

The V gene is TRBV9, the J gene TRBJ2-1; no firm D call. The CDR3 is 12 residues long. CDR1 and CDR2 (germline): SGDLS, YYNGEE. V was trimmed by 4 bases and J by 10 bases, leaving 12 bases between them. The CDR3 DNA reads TGTGCCAGCAGCCTATCCCCCGGCGAGCAGTTCTTC. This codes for CASSLSPGEQFF.

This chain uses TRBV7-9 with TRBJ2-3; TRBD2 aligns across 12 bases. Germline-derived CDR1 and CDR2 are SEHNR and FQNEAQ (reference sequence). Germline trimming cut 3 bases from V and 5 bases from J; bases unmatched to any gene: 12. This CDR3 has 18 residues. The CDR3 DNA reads TGTGCCAGCAGCTTGGCCGTGGCTAGCGGGGGGGCCGGAGATACGCAGTATTTT. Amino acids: CASSLAVASGGAGDTQYF.

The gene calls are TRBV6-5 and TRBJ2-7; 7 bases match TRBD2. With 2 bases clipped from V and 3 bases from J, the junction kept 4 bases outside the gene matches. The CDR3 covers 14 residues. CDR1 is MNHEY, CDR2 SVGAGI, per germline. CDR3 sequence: CASSYRERGYEQYF. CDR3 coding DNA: TGTGCCAGCAGTTACCGGGAGCGGGGCTACGAGCAGTACTTC.

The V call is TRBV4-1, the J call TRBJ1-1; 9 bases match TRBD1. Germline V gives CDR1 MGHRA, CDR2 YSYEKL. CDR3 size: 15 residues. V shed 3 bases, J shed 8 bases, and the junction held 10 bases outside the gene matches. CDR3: CASSQAGTGTLEAFF. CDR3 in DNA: TGCGCCAGCAGCCAGGCCGGGACAGGGACTTTAGAAGCTTTCTTT.

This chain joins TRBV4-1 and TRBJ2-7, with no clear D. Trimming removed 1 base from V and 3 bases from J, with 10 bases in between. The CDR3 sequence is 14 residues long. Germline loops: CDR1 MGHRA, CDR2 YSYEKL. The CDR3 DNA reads TGCGCCAGCAGCCAAGTAGGCCGTCACTACGAGCAGTACTTC. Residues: CASSQVGRHYEQYF.

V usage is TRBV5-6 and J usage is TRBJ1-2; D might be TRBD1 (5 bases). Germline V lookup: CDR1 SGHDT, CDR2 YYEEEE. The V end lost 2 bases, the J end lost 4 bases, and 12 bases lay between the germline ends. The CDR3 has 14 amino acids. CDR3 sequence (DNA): TGTGCCAGCAGCTTAATCCAGGGACCCTATGGCTACACCTTC. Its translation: CASSLIQGPYGYTF.

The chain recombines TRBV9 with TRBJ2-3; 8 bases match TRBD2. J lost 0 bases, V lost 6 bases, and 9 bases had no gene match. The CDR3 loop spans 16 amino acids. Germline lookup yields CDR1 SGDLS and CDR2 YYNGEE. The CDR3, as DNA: TGTGCCAGCACCCGCCCAGCGGGAGAGAGCACAGATACGCAGTATTTT. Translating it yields CASTRPAGESTDTQYF.

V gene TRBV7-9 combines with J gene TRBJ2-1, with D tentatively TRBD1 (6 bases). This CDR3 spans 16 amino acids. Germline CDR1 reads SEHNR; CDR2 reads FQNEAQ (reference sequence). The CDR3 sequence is CALVQLGGPRYNEQFF. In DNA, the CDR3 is TGTGCTCTCGTGCAGTTAGGGGGACCTCGCTACAATGAGCAGTTCTTC.

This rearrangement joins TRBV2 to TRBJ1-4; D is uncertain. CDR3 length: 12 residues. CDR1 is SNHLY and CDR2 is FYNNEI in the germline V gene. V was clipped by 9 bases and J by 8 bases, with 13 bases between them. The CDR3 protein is CARRSQQEKLFF. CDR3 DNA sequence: TGTGCCAGGAGGTCCCAGCAGGAAAAACTGTTTTTT.

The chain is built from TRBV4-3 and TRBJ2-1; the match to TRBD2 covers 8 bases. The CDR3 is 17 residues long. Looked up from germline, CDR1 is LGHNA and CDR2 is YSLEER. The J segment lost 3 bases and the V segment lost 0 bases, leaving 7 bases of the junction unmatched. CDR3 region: CASSQDILAELYNEQFF. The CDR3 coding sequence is TGCGCCAGCAGCCAAGATATACTAGCGGAGCTCTACAATGAGCAGTTCTTC.

In nucleotides, the CDR3 is TGTGCCAGCAGTACAGAAGATACGCAGTATTTT. This encodes CASSTEDTQYF. V is TRBV27 and J is TRBJ2-3; D remains ambiguous. V was trimmed by 5 bases and J by 5 bases, leaving 5 bases between them. Germline V lookup: CDR1 MNHEY, CDR2 SMNVEV (reference sequence). The CDR3 has 11 residues.

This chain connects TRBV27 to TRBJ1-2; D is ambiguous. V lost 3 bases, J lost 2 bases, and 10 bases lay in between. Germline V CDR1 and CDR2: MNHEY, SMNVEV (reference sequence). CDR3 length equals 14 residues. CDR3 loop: CASSFGASNYGYTF. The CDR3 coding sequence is TGTGCCAGCAGTTTTGGTGCCTCGAACTATGGCTACACCTTC.

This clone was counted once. CDR3 in amino acids: CASSQVVTYNEQFF. The CDR3 nucleotides read TGTGCCAGCAGCCAAGTAGTGACCTACAATGAGCAGTTCTTC. The J gene is TRBJ2-1, the V gene TRBV14; the D is unclear. Germline loops: CDR1 SGHDN, CDR2 FVKESK. V dropped 1 base and J dropped 2 bases, with 6 bases sitting between them. CDR3 length equals 14 residues.

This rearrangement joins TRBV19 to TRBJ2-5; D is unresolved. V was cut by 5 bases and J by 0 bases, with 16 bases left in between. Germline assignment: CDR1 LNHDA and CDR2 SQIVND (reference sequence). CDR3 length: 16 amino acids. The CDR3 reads CASSLDGLGYQETQYF. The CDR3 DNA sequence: TGTGCCAGTAGTCTCGACGGGTTGGGATACCAAGAGACCCAGTACTTC.

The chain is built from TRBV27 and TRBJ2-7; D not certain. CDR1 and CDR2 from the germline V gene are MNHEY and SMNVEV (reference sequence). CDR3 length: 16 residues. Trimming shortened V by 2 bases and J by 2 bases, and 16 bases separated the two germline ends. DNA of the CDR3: TGTGCCAGCAGTTTAGATAGGTCAGCACACCCCTACGAGCAGTACTTC. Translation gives CASSLDRSAHPYEQYF.